This is a list of T cell receptor beta chains from one sample in a study of vaccination effects on CD4 cells after COVID-19. Their recognized antigens are unknown. Profiled with immunoSEQ multiplex PCR; TCRdb holds only in-frame clones, not every one. The sample has roughly 59,000 clones, roughly 80% seen once. The sample in question was CD4+ T cells from PBMCs cultured with HCoV-OC43 spike peptides, obtained after COVID-19 vaccination. The receptors shown here come from a human donor who received a COVID-19 vaccine. Both conserved end residues are part of each CDR3. The D gene is left open where the match is weak.

CDR3: CASSVASGGHEQFF; V: TRBV9; D: TRBD2
CDR3: CASSPPRGAGELFF; V: TRBV3-1/TRBV3-2; D: -
CDR3: CASSLDRGNSPLHF; V: TRBV5-1; D: TRBD1
CDR3: CASSILGNNEKLFF; V: TRBV19; D: -
CDR3: CASSLGQSGANVLTF; V: TRBV7-6; D: -
CDR3: CASSLGYRRETNQETQYF; V: TRBV11-3; D: -
CDR3: CASSLFGTSGNTIYF; V: TRBV5-4; D: -
CDR3: CASTPTGGANVLTF; V: TRBV19; D: -
CDR3: CAWRGRQPQHF; V: TRBV30; D: -
CDR3: CASSLSSGSDTQYF; V: TRBV7-3; D: -
CDR3: CASSQAGMNTEAFF; V: TRBV14; D: -
CDR3: CASSILTTNEKLFF; V: TRBV19; D: -
CDR3: CASSLQGAVETQYF; V: TRBV7-9; D: TRBD1
CDR3: CASSLAQPGENEQFF; V: TRBV7-9; D: -
CDR3: CAWSVGLSGQPQHF; V: TRBV30; D: -
CDR3: CASSWGSAGGTEAFF; V: TRBV5-1; D: -
CDR3: CASSYGDRGLFGELFF; V: TRBV6-2/TRBV6-3; D: TRBD1
CDR3: CASSSLRATDTQYF; V: TRBV5-6; D: -
CDR3: CASSLETGNGYTF; V: TRBV7-9; D: -
CDR3: CASSLRTGAGGTIYF; V: TRBV28; D: TRBD1
CDR3: CASSAPGTVDSPLHF; V: TRBV9; D: TRBD1
CDR3: CASREARQSSYNSPLHF; V: TRBV7-2; D: -
CDR3: CAIKAEETQYF; V: TRBV10-3; D: -
CDR3: CSGGRTNEKLFF; V: TRBV29-1; D: -
CDR3: CASSPPDAEAFF; V: TRBV18; D: -
CDR3: CASSQTAGRYTDTQYF; V: TRBV4-1; D: TRBD2
CDR3: CATSRDQGRWGYTF; V: TRBV15; D: -
CDR3: CATSDLGEDSTDTQYF; V: TRBV24-1; D: -
CDR3: CASSYIPGYGYTF; V: TRBV6-5; D: -
CDR3: CASSGRQNNEQFF; V: TRBV9; D: -